A single sample gave rise to the 29 T cell receptor beta chains below, sequenced in a study of blood T cell repertoires in COVID-19. Clones were sequenced by immunoSEQ multiplex PCR, and TCRdb holds only the in-frame ones, with some missing. The table has 50,000 to 60,000 clones, roughly 89% seen once. Sequenced input: peripheral blood. These receptors were taken from a human donor in a cohort sampled during active COVID-19.

This clone has just a few counts. This rearrangement joins TRBV7-8 to TRBJ2-1; D may be TRBD1 (6 bases). The germline V and J ends were trimmed by 0 bases and 0 bases, with 18 bases remaining between them. This CDR3 comprises 19 residues. Germline CDR1 and CDR2: SGHVS and FQNEAQ. CDR3 amino acids: CASSLAFSGTYSSYNEQFF. The DNA of the CDR3 is TGTGCCAGCAGCTTAGCTTTCTCCGGGACATACTCCTCCTACAATGAGCAGTTCTTC.

In nucleotides, the CDR3 is TGTGCCTGGAGTGTGGTGAGCGGGGGGCCCACGGGCACAGATACGCAGTATTTT. Translating gives CAWSVVSGGPTGTDTQYF. This rearrangement joins TRBV30 to TRBJ2-3, with TRBD2 identical over 9 bases. CDR1 and CDR2 from the germline V gene are GTSNPN and SVGIG (reference sequence). CDR3 size: 18 residues. J was trimmed by 1 base and V by 0 bases; bases with no gene match: 11.

This chain connects TRBV11-2 to TRBJ2-7, with D possibly matching TRBD2 (6 bases). V was cut by 1 base and J by 4 bases, with 11 bases left in between. CDR3 length: 14 residues. Germline CDR1 SGHAT, CDR2 FQNNGV. CDR3 region: CASSLVGGEYEQYV. In nucleotides, the CDR3 is TGTGCCAGCAGCTTAGTGGGCGGGGAGTACGAGCAGTACGTC.

This clone appeared once. The chain couples TRBV19 to TRBJ1-2, with D uncertain. With 3 bases removed from V and 8 bases from J, the gap between germline ends came to 13 bases. Germline CDR1 is LNHDA and CDR2 is SQIVND (reference sequence). The CDR3 has 13 residues. The CDR3 region has the DNA TGTGCCAGTAGTATGACAAGCCTCCGGGGCTACACCTTC. Protein: CASSMTSLRGYTF. The full variable domain, completed using reference TRBV19 and TRBJ1-2, is DGGITQSPKYLFRKEGQNVTLSCEQNLNHDAMYWYRQDPGQGLRLIYYSQIVNDFQKGDIAEGYSVSREKKESFPLTVTSAQKNPTAFYLCASSMTSLRGYTFGSGTRLTVV.

The V and J genes are TRBV11-1 and TRBJ2-7; D gene ambiguous. With 1 base removed from V and 3 bases from J, the gap between germline ends came to 4 bases. This CDR3 is built from 12 residues. The germline gives CDR1 SGHAT, CDR2 FQDESV (reference sequence). This chain's CDR3 is CASSLDGYEQYF. The CDR3 nucleotides are TGTGCCAGCAGCTTAGACGGCTACGAGCAGTACTTC.

The chain links TRBV7-6 to TRBJ1-2; the match to TRBD1 covers 9 bases. This CDR3 has 17 residues. Trimming at V came to 4 bases and at J to 6 bases, leaving 15 bases not matched to a gene. CDR1 and CDR2 from the germline V gene are SGHVS and FNYEAQ. CDR3 in DNA: TGTGCCAGCAGCTCCAGACAGGGGGAATTGGTTAGTCATGGCTACACCTTC. Protein product: CASSSRQGELVSHGYTF.

The chain employs TRBV19 and TRBJ2-7; 9 bases align to TRBD1. The germline CDR1 and CDR2 sequences are LNHDA and SQIVND (reference sequence). The CDR3 loop spans 15 amino acids. V lost 6 bases to trimming and J lost 0 bases; unmatched junction nucleotides: 6. CDR3 nucleotide sequence: TGTGCCAGTAGGCCTGACAGGGGGAGCTCCTACGAGCAGTACTTC. Its translation is CASRPDRGSSYEQYF.

CDR3 protein: CASSLIAGATDTQYF. For the CDR3, the DNA is TGTGCCAGCAGCCTTATAGCGGGAGCCACAGATACGCAGTATTTT. The genes are TRBV7-8 and TRBJ2-3; 9 positions match TRBD2. V lost 5 bases and J lost 2; bases outside the gene matches: 5. This CDR3 region has 15 residues. Germline V gene sequence: CDR1 SGHVS, CDR2 FQNEAQ. Based on the CDR3 plus reference TRBV7-8 and TRBJ2-3, the full variable domain is GAGVSQSPRYKVAKRGQDVALRCDPISGHVSLFWYQQALGQGPEFLTYFQNEAQLDKSGLPSDRFFAERPEGSVSTLKIQRTQQEDSAVYLCASSLIAGATDTQYFGPGTRLTVL.

The chain recombines TRBV28 with TRBJ1-1; D may be TRBD1 (6 bases). The CDR3 is made up of 20 amino acids. CDR1 MDHEN and CDR2 SYDVKM come from the germline V gene. V shed 1 base and J shed 4 bases, with 28 bases lying between them. The DNA for the CDR3 is TGTGCCAGCAGTTTATCCCCTAGGGCAGGGGCTATAGAGTTTGGCACTGAAGCTTTCTTT. Translating gives CASSLSPRAGAIEFGTEAFF.

The genes are TRBV30 and TRBJ1-3; TRBD1 aligns across 7 bases. This CDR3 spans 15 amino acids. The germline V gene encodes CDR1 GTSNPN and CDR2 SVGIG (reference sequence). V shed 2 bases and J 4 bases; nucleotides not matched to a gene: 8. The CDR3 loop is CAWSLQGGAGNTIYF. The CDR3 DNA reads as TGTGCCTGGAGTCTTCAGGGGGGCGCGGGAAACACCATATATTTT.

The chain is built from TRBV6-5 and TRBJ1-5, with 8 nucleotides matching TRBD1. The V segment lost 5 bases and the J segment 3 bases; nucleotides outside the gene matches: 6. Per germline, CDR1 MNHEY and CDR2 SVGAGI. This CDR3 spans 15 amino acids. The CDR3 loop reads CASSPQTGVNQPQHF. In nucleotides, the CDR3 is TGTGCCAGCAGTCCTCAGACAGGGGTCAATCAGCCCCAGCATTTT.

This clone was seen just once. This chain connects TRBV24-1 to TRBJ1-2, with 7 bases matching TRBD1. Trimming cost V 0 bases and J 6 bases; bases outside gene matches: 3. This CDR3 comprises 14 residues. Looked up from germline, CDR1 is KGHDR and CDR2 is SFDVKD. The CDR3 sequence: CATSDLGTENGYTF. The CDR3 region has the DNA TGTGCCACCAGTGATTTGGGGACAGAGAATGGCTACACCTTC.

This clone was recorded a few times. This rearrangement joins TRBV6-6 to TRBJ2-2; 8 bases line up with TRBD1. With V trimmed by 6 bases and J by 0 bases, 3 bases remained unmatched. The CDR3 extends over 15 amino acids. Germline CDR1 reads MNHNY; CDR2 reads SVGAGI (reference sequence). The CDR3 sequence is CASRQTGANTGELFF. As DNA, the CDR3 is TGTGCCAGCAGACAGACAGGGGCGAACACCGGGGAGCTGTTTTTT.

V usage is TRBV3-1 (or the pseudogene TRBV3-2) and J usage is TRBJ2-3; 8 bases are shared with TRBD2. J was trimmed by 3 bases and V by 0 bases; bases with no gene match: 8. The CDR3 loop spans 17 amino acids. Germline CDR1 and CDR2: LGHDT and YNNKEL (reference sequence). CDR3 region: CASSQDKTGGKTDTQYF. CDR3 DNA sequence: TGTGCCAGCAGCCAAGATAAAACGGGAGGGAAGACAGATACGCAGTATTTT.

The chain couples TRBV27 to TRBJ1-6, with 8 bases fitting TRBD1. CDR3 length: 14 amino acids. V lost 6 bases and J lost 9; bases outside the gene matches: 7. Germline V lookup: CDR1 MNHEY, CDR2 SMNVEV (reference sequence). This CDR3 is CASRSDRALSPLHF. The CDR3 nucleotides read TGTGCCAGCAGATCGGACAGGGCCCTTTCACCCCTCCACTTT.

This clone was detected only a few times. The chain recombines TRBV2 with TRBJ2-2; TRBD1 matches at 8 bases. CDR3 length: 14 amino acids. Germline V gene data show CDR1 as SNHLY and CDR2 as FYNNEI. The J segment lost 4 bases and the V segment lost 8 bases, leaving 6 bases of the junction unmatched. The CDR3 protein is CASWTGSGTGELFF. The CDR3 DNA follows: TGTGCCAGCTGGACAGGGTCTGGCACCGGGGAGCTGTTTTTT.

The chain is built from TRBV9 and TRBJ2-7; 9 positions agree with TRBD1. Trimming took 6 bases from V and 2 from J; bases not matched to a gene: 6. The CDR3 is 14 amino acids. Germline V gene sequence: CDR1 SGDLS, CDR2 YYNGEE. The CDR3 coding sequence is TGTGCCAGCACCGGGACAGGGAGCACCTACGAGCAGTACGTC. It yields the protein CASTGTGSTYEQYV.

The genes are TRBV7-6 and TRBJ2-7; TRBD1 agrees at 7 bases. J gave up 7 bases and V 1 base, and 1 base lay outside the gene matches. The CDR3 runs 12 residues. Germline CDR1 SGHVS, CDR2 FNYEAQ. CDR3 in amino acids: CASSLGDREQYF. As DNA, the CDR3 is TGTGCCAGCAGCTTAGGGGACAGAGAGCAGTACTTC.

The gene calls are TRBV30 and TRBJ1-4; TRBD1 might be the D (5 bases). CDR3 size: 18 residues. The V end lost 3 bases, the J end lost 1 base, and 21 bases lay between the germline ends. Germline V lookup: CDR1 GTSNPN, CDR2 SVGIG (reference sequence). The CDR3 nucleotides are TGTGCCTGGAGCGACCAGGCAGGTCGGGGGGGAACTAATGAAAAACTGTTTTTT. Protein: CAWSDQAGRGGTNEKLFF.

This chain uses TRBV6-1 with TRBJ2-1; 9 positions match TRBD2. There are 16 residues in the CDR3. V shed 3 bases, J shed 4 bases, and the junction held 7 bases outside the gene matches. Germline V lookup: CDR1 MNHNS, CDR2 SASEGT. CDR3 residues: CASSDPAGGWYNEQFF. The CDR3 nucleotides read TGTGCCAGCAGTGATCCCGCGGGGGGGTGGTACAATGAGCAGTTCTTC.

The V gene is TRBV30, the J gene TRBJ1-1, with D possibly TRBD1 on 6 matching bases. The germline V and J ends were trimmed by 0 bases and 5 bases, with 13 bases remaining between them. CDR1 and CDR2 from the germline V gene are GTSNPN and SVGIG (reference sequence). The length of the CDR3 is 14 residues. The CDR3 protein is CAWSVTGGWTEAFF. Here the CDR3 DNA reads TGTGCCTGGAGTGTAACGGGGGGCTGGACTGAAGCTTTCTTT.

This clone has just a few counts. The V call is TRBV25-1, the J call TRBJ2-7, with D maybe TRBD1 (5 bases). From germline, CDR1 is MGHDK and CDR2 SYGVNS. The CDR3 length is 13 residues. V shed 2 bases and J shed 5 bases, with 10 bases lying between them. The CDR3 loop is CASSEQGGDEQYF. The CDR3 DNA sequence: TGTGCCAGCAGTGAACAGGGTGGGGACGAGCAGTACTTC.

The rearrangement uses TRBV19 and TRBJ2-4, with 7 positions matching TRBD2. The CDR3 runs to 18 residues. The junction had 14 bases not matched to a gene; V was cut back by 4 bases and J by 2 bases. Germline-derived CDR1 and CDR2 are LNHDA and SQIVND (reference sequence). The CDR3 nucleotides read TGTGCCAGTAGTACCCCCGTGGGGGAGGGCCTGTCCAAAAACATTCAGTACTTC. As protein: CASSTPVGEGLSKNIQYF.

The V gene is TRBV18, the J gene TRBJ2-3; 11 bases are shared with TRBD2. Germline assignment: CDR1 KGHSH and CDR2 LQKENI. The trim removed 3 bases at V and 1 base at J, leaving 3 bases unmatched. This CDR3 spans 16 amino acids. This CDR3 is CASSPTSGARTDTQYF. The CDR3 DNA follows: TGTGCCAGCTCACCGACTAGCGGGGCCCGCACAGATACGCAGTATTTT.

V usage is TRBV11-2 and J usage is TRBJ2-3; TRBD2 matches 12 bases. The V segment lost 5 bases and the J segment 4 bases; nucleotides outside the gene matches: 7. The CDR3 loop spans 16 amino acids. Germline CDR1 is SGHAT and CDR2 is FQNNGV. CDR3 amino acids: CASSTLTSGSSDTQYF. CDR3 bases: TGTGCCAGCAGCACGTTGACTAGCGGGAGCTCAGATACGCAGTATTTT.

V and J are TRBV28 and TRBJ1-2; D not resolved. Germline V lookup: CDR1 MDHEN, CDR2 SYDVKM. CDR3 length: 15 amino acids. V lost 4 bases to trimming and J lost 2 bases, with 14 bases between them. The CDR3 sequence is CASSWEGRENYGYTF. The CDR3 nucleotides read TGTGCCAGCAGTTGGGAGGGCCGTGAGAACTATGGCTACACCTTC.

The chain is built from TRBV7-9 and TRBJ2-2; D is ambiguous. Germline loops: CDR1 SEHNR, CDR2 FQNEAQ (reference sequence). The CDR3 is 14 amino acids. V was trimmed by 1 base and J by 5 bases, leaving 8 bases between them. The CDR3 spells CASSLGRGTGELFF. CDR3 nucleotides: TGTGCCAGCAGCTTAGGTAGAGGAACCGGGGAGCTGTTTTTT.

This clone was picked up one time. The CDR3 DNA reads TGTGCCAGAAATCAGACAGGGGAACATTCACCCCTCCACTTT. It yields the protein CARNQTGEHSPLHF. V and J are TRBV7-5 and TRBJ1-6; the table's D call, TRBD1, has no DNA check behind it. TRBV7-5 has pseudogene status. This CDR3 spans 14 amino acids.

CDR3 nucleotide sequence: TGTGCCAGCAGCTTAGATAGGCGGACTTCGAACACCGGGGAGCTGTTTTTT. Amino acid sequence: CASSLDRRTSNTGELFF. The V and J genes are TRBV11-3 and TRBJ2-2, with a tentative D call TRBD2 (5 bases). Trimming stripped 0 bases from V and 0 bases from J, with 11 bases between. The CDR3 totals 17 residues. From germline, CDR1 is SGHNT and CDR2 YENEEA.